Detailed here is one T cell receptor beta chain. These data are taken from a study of blood T cell repertoires in COVID-19. Study-level background: Nucleic acid was either cDNA or gDNA, and it came from T cells, B-cell-depleted T cells, or PBMCs.

The CDR3 runs 14 residues. CDR1 is SGHDT and CDR2 is YYEEEE in the germline V gene. The J segment lost 4 bases and the V segment lost 3 bases, leaving 3 bases of the junction unmatched. Here immunoSEQ multiplex PCR was the method, and the copy in TCRdb shows in-frame clones only, minus some. The table lists hundreds of thousands of clones, around 84% of them singletons. The receptor was isolated from a man between 25 and 39 years old with active or convalescent COVID-19. This chain joins TRBV5-6 and TRBJ2-1; 8 nucleotides match TRBD1. The sequencing input was peripheral blood. Here the CDR3 DNA reads TGTGCCAGCAGCTGGCGACAGGGGTACAATGAGCAGTTCTTC. This translates into CASSWRQGYNEQFF.